This TCR beta chain was sequenced in a study of early T cells in non-severe SARS-CoV-2 infection. Study background: Bulk RNA isolated from unsorted whole blood underwent sequencing; chains were not paired.

Trimming pared 6 bases from V and 0 bases from J, leaving 12 bases between. The length of the CDR3 is 14 residues. Molecules of cDNA were individually given unique molecular identifiers that were attached to them. TCRdb used MiXCR to reprocess the 5' RACE reads, holding one entry per CDR3 protein. The table lists tens of thousands of distinct CDR3 sequences, about 4% of them singletons. This clonotype was observed many times. The TCR sequence derives from an adult who was a healthcare worker with PCR-confirmed SARS-CoV-2 infection or an uninfected control (not recorded which). The gene calls are TRBV12-3 or TRBV12-4 and TRBJ2-7; D unresolved. The sequenced sample was whole blood. The DNA of the CDR3 is TGTGCCAGCAGCACCGAGGACCGCTCCTACGAGCAGTACTTC. Residues: CASSTEDRSYEQYF.